The 10 T cell receptor beta chains given below trace back to one sample, sequenced in a study of shared clonotypes between healthy human individuals. Clones were read by immunoSEQ multiplex PCR, and TCRdb kept only the in-frame ones, dropping some. The sample contains roughly 2.5 million clones, approximately 94% of which appear only once. The sequencing input was naive CD4+ T cells sorted from blood. The subset is: CD45RA+ positively selected. The receptors shown here come from a man aged 18-30 years in good health.

The chain employs TRBV11-1 and TRBJ2-2; a weak D match, TRBD2 (5 bases). Trimming left V 3 bases short and J 1 base short, with 6 bases between. The CDR3 length is 14 residues. Per germline, CDR1 SGHAT and CDR2 FQDESV (reference sequence). CDR3 DNA: TGTGCCAGCAGCTTTCGGGGGAACACCGGGGAGCTGTTTTTT. Protein sequence: CASSFRGNTGELFF.

The sample holds one count of this clone. V is TRBV11-2 and J is TRBJ2-1; no firm D call. The CDR3 contains 13 residues. CDR1 is SGHAT, CDR2 FQNNGV, per germline. V lost 3 bases and J 7 bases, leaving 10 bases between the germline ends. CDR3 amino acids: CASSFAVVNEQFF. In DNA form, the CDR3 reads TGTGCCAGCAGCTTCGCAGTAGTGAATGAGCAGTTCTTC. Together with reference TRBV11-2 and TRBJ2-1, the CDR3 gives the full variable domain: EAGVAQSPRYKIIEKRQSVAFWCNPISGHATLYWYQQILGQGPKLLIQFQNNGVVDDSQLPKDRFSAERLKGVDSTLKIQPAKLEDSAVYLCASSFAVVNEQFFGPGTRLTVL.

The chain couples TRBV28 to TRBJ2-5; D tentatively fits TRBD1 or TRBD2 (6 bases each). This CDR3 is built from 13 residues. The V gene's germline CDR1 is MDHEN and CDR2 SYDVKM. V was pared by 4 bases and J by 4 bases, with 10 bases between. The CDR3 reads CASSSGGLETQYF. The DNA for the CDR3 is TGTGCCAGCAGTTCCGGGGGCCTAGAGACCCAGTACTTC.

This chain's CDR3 is CASRPSGVDTQYF. CDR3 bases: TGCGCCAGCAGGCCTAGCGGGGTGGATACGCAGTATTTT. V and J are TRBV5-1 and TRBJ2-3; 9 nucleotides match TRBD2. CDR3 length: 13 residues. The V segment lost 5 bases and the J segment 6 bases; nucleotides outside the gene matches: 4. Germline CDR1 and CDR2: SGHRS and YFSETQ. The whole variable domain, filled in from reference TRBV5-1 and TRBJ2-3, reads KAGVTQTPRYLIKTRGQQVTLSCSPISGHRSVSWYQQTPGQGLQFLFEYFSETQRNKGNFPGRFSGRQFSNSRSEMNVSTLELGDSALYLCASRPSGVDTQYFGPGTRLTVL.

The CDR3 is CASSSTSQGVGETQYF. The DNA of the CDR3 is TGCGCCAGCAGCTCGACCTCACAGGGGGTGGGGGAGACCCAGTACTTC. The rearrangement uses TRBV5-1 and TRBJ2-5, with TRBD1 matching over 8 bases. V was pared by 3 bases and J by 5 bases, with 12 bases of the junction left unmatched. This CDR3 contains 16 residues. CDR1 and CDR2 from the germline V gene are SGHRS and YFSETQ. The whole variable domain, remainder taken from reference TRBV5-1 and TRBJ2-5, is KAGVTQTPRYLIKTRGQQVTLSCSPISGHRSVSWYQQTPGQGLQFLFEYFSETQRNKGNFPGRFSGRQFSNSRSEMNVSTLELGDSALYLCASSSTSQGVGETQYFGPGTRLLVL.

The gene calls are TRBV7-2 and TRBJ2-7; maybe TRBD2 (5 bases). Germline CDR1 reads SGHTA; CDR2 reads FQGNSA. The CDR3 loop spans 15 amino acids. Between the trimmed V and J ends, which lost 4 bases and 3 bases, there was a span of 16 bases. The CDR3 DNA follows: TGTGCCAGCAGCTCGGGGAGTAGTTTTCTCTACGAGCAGTACTTC. It is translated as CASSSGSSFLYEQYF.

J is TRBJ2-7 and V is TRBV7-9, with 10 bases lining up with TRBD2. Losses at the gene ends were 5 bases for V and 3 bases for J; bases not matched to a gene: 7. The CDR3 covers 15 residues. CDR1 and CDR2 from the germline V gene are SEHNR and FQNEAQ (reference sequence). The CDR3 loop is CASSPLIAGGYEQYF. In nucleotides, the CDR3 is TGTGCCAGCAGCCCCTTAATAGCGGGAGGCTACGAGCAGTACTTC.

This clone was observed a few times. The identical CDR3 is also encoded by other nucleotide sequences in the sample. The CDR3 loop reads CAIRGNTEAFF. The CDR3 DNA is TGTGCCATCAGAGGTAACACTGAAGCTTTCTTT. The chain is built from TRBV10-3 and TRBJ1-1; D gene unclear. V was pared by 6 bases and J by 2 bases, with 4 bases between. The CDR3 loop spans 11 amino acids. CDR1 and CDR2 (germline): ENHRY, SYGVKD.

The chain has TRBV11-2 and TRBJ2-5; D gene uncertain. Germline V gene data show CDR1 as SGHAT and CDR2 as FQNNGV. This CDR3 has 16 amino acids. Trimming cost V 2 bases and J 3 bases, with 16 bases left between them. The CDR3 spells CASSLNGMAAEETQYF. CDR3 coding DNA: TGTGCCAGCAGCTTAAATGGTATGGCAGCTGAAGAGACCCAGTACTTC.

The chain recombines TRBV6-6 with TRBJ2-5; 11 bases map to TRBD2. Germline V gene lookup returns CDR1 MNHNY and CDR2 SVGAGI (reference sequence). The V gene end was trimmed by 5 bases and the J gene end by 4 bases; junction bases not matched to a gene: 3. This CDR3 is 14 amino acids long. The CDR3: CASSPGTSGETQYF. CDR3 DNA: TGTGCCAGCAGTCCGGGGACTAGCGGAGAGACCCAGTACTTC.